The source of this T cell receptor beta chain is a study of blood T cell repertoires in COVID-19. Generated by immunoSEQ multiplex PCR, the TCRdb table keeps only in-frame clones and is missing some. The sample includes roughly 330,000 clones, approximately 89% seen only once; the top ten take approximately 5.3%. The sample holds one count of this clone. The trim removed 4 bases at V and 2 bases at J, leaving 9 bases unmatched. CDR1 SGHRS and CDR2 YFSETQ come from the germline V gene. The CDR3 is made up of 18 amino acids. The J gene is TRBJ2-6, the V gene TRBV5-1; the match to TRBD1 covers 10 bases. The TCR sequence derives from a woman between 25 and 40 years old who had recovered from COVID-19. Sequencing was done on a sample of PBMCs or T cells enriched from blood (not recorded which). The DNA for the CDR3 is TGCGCCAGCAGCCCCGACAGGGGGCCAGTAGCTGGGGCCAACGTCCTGACTTTC. Amino acids: CASSPDRGPVAGANVLTF.